This entry lists 13 T cell receptor beta chains sequenced from one sample in a study of cytomegalovirus exposure and HLA in healthy donors. The table came from immunoSEQ multiplex PCR; TCRdb's copy has only in-frame clones and leaves some out. The sample yields 97,000 or so clones, approximately 90% seen once. Sequenced sample: PBMCs. All receptors derive from a young woman in good health and CMV-seronegative.

The chain couples TRBV5-1 to TRBJ2-2; the D is unclear. Germline V gene data show CDR1 as SGHRS and CDR2 as YFSETQ. With 1 base removed from V and 2 bases from J, the gap between germline ends came to 6 bases. This CDR3 region has 14 residues. CDR3 region: CASSLSLNTGELFF. The CDR3 DNA reads TGCGCCAGCAGCTTGTCCCTTAACACCGGGGAGCTGTTTTTT.

This sequence joins TRBV9 and TRBJ2-5; a weak D match, TRBD1 (5 bases). CDR3 length: 14 amino acids. Germline lookup yields CDR1 SGDLS and CDR2 YYNGEE. Deletions cut 4 bases from V and 2 bases from J, with 12 bases between. This CDR3 is CASSTGDSQETQYF. DNA of the CDR3: TGTGCCAGCAGCACCGGCGACAGTCAAGAGACCCAGTACTTC.

This chain links TRBV6-5 with TRBJ1-1; TRBD1 aligns across 7 bases. Trimming removed 7 bases from V and 10 bases from J; junction bases left unmatched: 15. This CDR3 has 14 amino acids. The germline V gene encodes CDR1 MNHEY and CDR2 SVGAGI. CDR3 DNA: TGTGCCAGCACCAAGAATGGGGTTTCAGGGGGAGCTTTCTTT. This translates into CASTKNGVSGGAFF.

The CDR3 loop is CASSLSGTSGRVNYNEQFF. The CDR3 DNA follows: TGTGCCAGCAGCTTGTCCGGGACTAGTGGCCGAGTAAATTACAATGAGCAGTTCTTC. The chain recombines TRBV5-8 with TRBJ2-1; 8 bases are shared with TRBD2. The germline CDR1 and CDR2 sequences are SGHTS and YDEGEE. The CDR3 covers 19 residues. After removal of 1 base from V and 4 bases from J, the junction contained 16 bases not matched to a gene.

The chain is built from TRBV25-1 and TRBJ1-1; D gene ambiguous. The CDR3 runs to 12 residues. V was pared by 3 bases and J by 2 bases, with 4 bases between. CDR1 and CDR2 from the germline V gene are MGHDK and SYGVNS. The CDR3 DNA reads as TGTGCCAGCAGTGATAGAAACACTGAAGCTTTCTTT. Its translation is CASSDRNTEAFF.

V usage is TRBV25-1 and J usage is TRBJ1-4; D might be TRBD1 (5 bases). Trimming stripped 4 bases from V and 5 bases from J, with 17 bases between. The germline V gene has CDR1 MGHDK and CDR2 SYGVNS. The CDR3 runs 16 residues. CDR3 residues: CASSARRVSFNEKLFF. CDR3 sequence (DNA): TGTGCCAGCAGTGCGCGCAGGGTCTCTTTCAATGAAAAACTGTTTTTT.

This chain connects TRBV6-6 to TRBJ2-5, with D perhaps matching TRBD1 (5 bases). Germline-derived CDR1 and CDR2 are MNHNY and SVGAGI (reference sequence). Trimming shortened V by 0 bases and J by 5 bases, and 10 bases separated the two germline ends. The CDR3 contains 14 residues. The CDR3 coding sequence is TGTGCCAGCAGTTACTCGACAGCCGCGGAGACCCAGTACTTC. This codes for CASSYSTAAETQYF.

The chain is built from TRBV5-1 and TRBJ2-5; TRBD1 matches at 8 bases. The CDR3 is made up of 14 amino acids. Trimming removed 5 bases from V and 3 bases from J; junction bases left unmatched: 6. Germline values: CDR1 SGHRS, CDR2 YFSETQ. CDR3 in DNA: TGCGCCAGCAGACCGACAGGGGTGGAAGAGACCCAGTACTTC. Its translation: CASRPTGVEETQYF.

The chain carries TRBV19 and TRBJ1-5; 9 bases agree with TRBD1. The germline V gene encodes CDR1 LNHDA and CDR2 SQIVND (reference sequence). This CDR3 is built from 14 residues. V gave up 4 bases and J gave up 7 bases; unmatched junction bases: 5. As DNA, the CDR3 is TGTGCCAGTAGTACGGACAGGGGCCGACAGCCCCAGCATTTT. Amino acid sequence: CASSTDRGRQPQHF.

V usage is TRBV5-6 and J usage is TRBJ2-7; 9 bases line up with TRBD2. This CDR3 is built from 15 residues. Germline loops: CDR1 SGHDT, CDR2 YYEEEE. V dropped 4 bases and J dropped 3; count of bases not matched to a gene: 8. CDR3 sequence reads: CASSPLVAGVYEQYF. The CDR3, as DNA: TGTGCCAGCAGCCCCCTTGTAGCGGGAGTCTACGAGCAGTACTTC.

The chain employs TRBV12-5 and TRBJ2-7; 10 bases line up with TRBD2. The CDR3 length is 17 residues. V gave up 1 base and J gave up 6 bases; unmatched junction bases: 12. The germline CDR1 and CDR2 sequences are LGHNT and FRNRAP. The CDR3 reads CASGLGTSGASVLEQYF. DNA for the CDR3: TGTGCTAGTGGTTTGGGGACTAGCGGAGCCTCCGTCCTCGAGCAGTACTTC.

The chain's CDR3 is CATRYSGLILYEQYF. The CDR3 DNA sequence: TGTGCCACTAGGTATAGCGGGTTGATCCTCTACGAGCAGTACTTC. This rearrangement joins TRBV19 to TRBJ2-7, with 7 positions matching TRBD2. The junction had 15 bases not matched to a gene; V was cut back by 10 bases and J by 3 bases. The CDR3 has 15 residues. The V gene's germline CDR1 is LNHDA and CDR2 SQIVND (reference sequence).

The chain links TRBV7-2 to TRBJ1-5, with 7 bases matching TRBD1. The CDR3 extends over 15 amino acids. With 5 bases clipped from V and 1 base from J, the junction kept 5 bases outside the gene matches. The V gene's germline CDR1 is SGHTA and CDR2 FQGNSA. DNA for the CDR3: TGTGCCAGCAGCACGATACAGGGGAGCAATCAGCCCCAGCATTTT. Its translation is CASSTIQGSNQPQHF.